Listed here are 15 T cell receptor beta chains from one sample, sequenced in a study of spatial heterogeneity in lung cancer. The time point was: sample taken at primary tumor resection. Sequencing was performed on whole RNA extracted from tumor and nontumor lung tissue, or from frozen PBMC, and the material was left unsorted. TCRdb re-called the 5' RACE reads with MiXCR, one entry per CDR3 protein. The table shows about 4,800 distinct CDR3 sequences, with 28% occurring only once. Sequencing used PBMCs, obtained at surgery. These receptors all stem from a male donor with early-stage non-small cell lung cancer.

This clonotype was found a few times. CDR3 residues: CASRPPGLDEKLFF. The DNA of the CDR3 is TGTGCCAGCAGACCCCCGGGGTTGGATGAAAAACTGTTTTTT. The chain has TRBV12-3 or TRBV12-4 and TRBJ1-4; D unclear. Trimming shortened V by 6 bases and J by 6 bases, and 14 bases separated the two germline ends. The CDR3 is made up of 14 amino acids.

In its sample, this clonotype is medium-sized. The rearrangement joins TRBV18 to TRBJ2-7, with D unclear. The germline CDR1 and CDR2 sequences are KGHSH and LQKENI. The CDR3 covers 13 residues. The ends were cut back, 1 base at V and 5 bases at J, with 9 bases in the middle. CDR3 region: CASSPQGLNEQYF. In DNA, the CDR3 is TGTGCCAGCTCACCACAGGGATTGAACGAGCAGTACTTC.

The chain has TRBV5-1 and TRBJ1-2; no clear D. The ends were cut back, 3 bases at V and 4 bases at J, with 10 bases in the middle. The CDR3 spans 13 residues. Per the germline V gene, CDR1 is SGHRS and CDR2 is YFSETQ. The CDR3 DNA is TGCGCCAGCAGCTCGGACGGTGCCTATGGCTACACCTTC. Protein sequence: CASSSDGAYGYTF.

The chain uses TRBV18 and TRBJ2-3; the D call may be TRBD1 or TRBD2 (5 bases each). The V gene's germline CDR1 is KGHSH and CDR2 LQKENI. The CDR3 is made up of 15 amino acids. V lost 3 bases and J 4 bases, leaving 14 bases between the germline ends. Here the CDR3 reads CASSPSGPGSDTQYF. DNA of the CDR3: TGTGCCAGCTCACCCTCGGGACCTGGATCAGATACGCAGTATTTT.

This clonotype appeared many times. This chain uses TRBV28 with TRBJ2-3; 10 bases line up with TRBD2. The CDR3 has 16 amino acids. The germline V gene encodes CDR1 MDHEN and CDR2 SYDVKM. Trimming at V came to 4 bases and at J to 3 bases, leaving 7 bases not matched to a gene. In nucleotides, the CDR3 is TGTGCCAGCAGTTCCGGGACTAGCGAGACGACAGATACGCAGTATTTT. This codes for CASSSGTSETTDTQYF.

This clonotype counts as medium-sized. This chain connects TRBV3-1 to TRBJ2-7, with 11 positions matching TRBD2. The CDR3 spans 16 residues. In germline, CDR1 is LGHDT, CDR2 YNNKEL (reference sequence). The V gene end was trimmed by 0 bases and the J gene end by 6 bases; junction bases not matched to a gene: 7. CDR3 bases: TGTGCCAGCAGCCAAGATCTGACTAGCGGGGCCACCGAGCAGTACTTC. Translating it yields CASSQDLTSGATEQYF.

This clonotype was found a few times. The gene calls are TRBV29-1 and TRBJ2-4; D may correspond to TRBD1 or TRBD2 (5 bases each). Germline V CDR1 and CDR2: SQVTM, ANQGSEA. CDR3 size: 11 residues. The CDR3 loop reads CSYLVGDIQYF. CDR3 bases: TGCAGTTATCTAGTGGGGGACATTCAGTACTTC.

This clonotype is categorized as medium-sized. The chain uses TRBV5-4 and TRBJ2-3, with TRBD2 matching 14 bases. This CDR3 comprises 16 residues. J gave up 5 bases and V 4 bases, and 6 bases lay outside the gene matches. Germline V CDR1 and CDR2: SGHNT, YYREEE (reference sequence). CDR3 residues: CASSAGLAGGGDTQYF. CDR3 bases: TGTGCCAGCAGCGCCGGACTAGCGGGAGGCGGAGATACGCAGTATTTT.

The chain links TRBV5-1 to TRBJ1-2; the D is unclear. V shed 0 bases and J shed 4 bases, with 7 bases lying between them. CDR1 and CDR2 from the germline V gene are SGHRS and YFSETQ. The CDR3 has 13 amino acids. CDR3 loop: CASSLEIIYGYTF. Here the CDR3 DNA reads TGCGCCAGCAGCTTGGAAATCATCTATGGCTACACCTTC.

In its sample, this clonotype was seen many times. Written as DNA, the CDR3 is TGTGCCAGCAGTTTATTATTCGGGGGGTGGAGGGTTAGCTATGGCTACACCTTC. It is translated as CASSLLFGGWRVSYGYTF. The rearrangement uses TRBV28 and TRBJ1-2; maybe TRBD1 (5 bases). The CDR3 has 18 residues. Germline V gene lookup returns CDR1 MDHEN and CDR2 SYDVKM. Trimming stripped 1 base from V and 4 bases from J, with 22 bases between.

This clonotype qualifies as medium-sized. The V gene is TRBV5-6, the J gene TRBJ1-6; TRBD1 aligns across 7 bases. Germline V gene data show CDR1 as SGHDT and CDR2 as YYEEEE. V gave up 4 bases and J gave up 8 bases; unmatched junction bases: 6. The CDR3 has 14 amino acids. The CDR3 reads CASSATGRDSPLHF. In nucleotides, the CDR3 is TGTGCCAGCAGCGCGACAGGGAGGGATTCACCCCTCCACTTT.

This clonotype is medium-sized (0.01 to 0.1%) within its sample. CDR3 in DNA: TGTGCCAGCACTCATACCGACGGACAGGGGCGTAACACTGAAGCTTTCTTT. This translates into CASTHTDGQGRNTEAFF. The V and J genes are TRBV12-3 or TRBV12-4 and TRBJ1-1, with TRBD1 identical over 9 bases. Trimming removed 7 bases from V and 2 bases from J; junction bases left unmatched: 14. The CDR3 length is 17 residues.

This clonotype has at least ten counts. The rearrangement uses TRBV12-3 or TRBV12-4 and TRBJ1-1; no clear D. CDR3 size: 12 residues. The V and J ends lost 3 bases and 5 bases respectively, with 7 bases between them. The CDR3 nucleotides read TGTGCCAGCAGTTTGGGGTTGACTGAAGCTTTCTTT. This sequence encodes CASSLGLTEAFF.

CDR3 bases: TGTGCCAGCACCCGGACGGGATACAATTCACCCCTCCACTTT. Translated, it gives CASTRTGYNSPLHF. V gene TRBV7-2 combines with J gene TRBJ1-6; no clear D. The CDR3 is 14 residues long. CDR1 is SGHTA and CDR2 is FQGNSA in the germline V gene. Trimming removed 7 bases from V and 7 bases from J, with 14 bases in between.

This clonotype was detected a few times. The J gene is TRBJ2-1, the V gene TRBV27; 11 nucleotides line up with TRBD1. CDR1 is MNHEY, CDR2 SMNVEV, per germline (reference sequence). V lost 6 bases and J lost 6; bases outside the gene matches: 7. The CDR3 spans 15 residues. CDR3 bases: TGTGCCAGCAGAGCGGACAGGGGGCTATTCAATGAGCAGTTCTTC. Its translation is CASRADRGLFNEQFF.